What follows are 25 T cell receptor beta chains derived from one specimen sequenced in a study of CD8 T cells in ankylosing spondylitis. MiXCR was run by TCRdb on the 5' RACE reads, yielding one entry per CDR3 protein. The table includes about 64,000 distinct CDR3 sequences, roughly 6.1% detected once. Input material: synovial fluid, either unsorted or a sorted T cell fraction (not recorded which). These receptors originate from a male donor with ankylosing spondylitis.

This chain links TRBV20-1 with TRBJ2-1, with D perhaps TRBD2 (5 bases). In germline, CDR1 is DFQATT, CDR2 SNEGSKA (reference sequence). The V end lost 6 bases, the J end lost 5 bases, and 17 bases lay between the germline ends. The CDR3 consists of 14 residues. The DNA for the CDR3 is TGCAGTGCCCCCACGCGACGGGGAAACAATGAGCAGTTCTTC. It translates to CSAPTRRGNNEQFF.

This clonotype was observed a handful of times. The rearrangement links TRBV7-9 to TRBJ2-2; 8 bases match TRBD1. The V segment lost 3 bases and the J segment 1 base; nucleotides outside the gene matches: 1. Germline-derived CDR1 and CDR2 are SEHNR and FQNEAQ (reference sequence). The CDR3 totals 15 residues. In DNA, the CDR3 is TGTGCCAGCAGCTTTGGACAGGGGAACACCGGGGAGCTGTTTTTT. It yields the protein CASSFGQGNTGELFF. Full variable domain (outside the CDR3, taken from reference TRBV7-9 and TRBJ2-2): DTGVSQNPRHKITKRGQNVTFRCDPISEHNRLYWYRQTLGQGPEFLTYFQNEAQLEKSRLLSDRFSAERPKGSFSTLEIQRTEQGDSAMYLCASSFGQGNTGELFFGEGSRLTVL.

At least ten counts were recorded for this clonotype. The chain employs TRBV20-1 and TRBJ2-2, with D tentatively TRBD2 (6 bases). CDR1 and CDR2 from the germline V gene are DFQATT and SNEGSKA (reference sequence). This CDR3 has 14 residues. Trimming cost V 1 base and J 4 bases, with 10 bases left between them. The CDR3 nucleotides are TGCAGTGCTAGAGGAGTGCGGGGCACCGGGGAGCTGTTTTTT. Translated, it gives CSARGVRGTGELFF.

This clonotype was detected a few times. The chain uses TRBV6-1 and TRBJ2-7; maybe TRBD1 (5 bases). There are 13 residues in the CDR3. V gave up 6 bases and J gave up 0 bases, with 9 bases separating them. Germline assignment: CDR1 MNHNS and CDR2 SASEGT. The CDR3 region is CASRTTASYEQYF. The CDR3 DNA reads TGTGCCAGCAGAACGACAGCCTCCTACGAGCAGTACTTC.

This clonotype has a count of ten or more. The rearrangement links TRBV5-5 to TRBJ2-1, with 7 nucleotides matching TRBD2. The V segment lost 4 bases and the J segment 8 bases; nucleotides outside the gene matches: 6. The CDR3 covers 13 residues. Germline V lookup: CDR1 SGHKS, CDR2 YYEKEE (reference sequence). For the CDR3, the DNA is TGTGCCAGCAGCAGCTTAGCGGGTCATGAGCAGTTCTTC. It codes for CASSSLAGHEQFF.

This clonotype was counted ten times or more. This sequence joins TRBV7-6 and TRBJ1-5; no reliable D call. Trimming took 1 base from V and 3 from J, leaving 7 bases between them. The CDR3 is 14 residues long. CDR1 and CDR2 (germline): SGHVS, FNYEAQ. Here the CDR3 reads CASSLEQSNQPQHF. CDR3 DNA sequence: TGTGCCAGCAGCTTAGAACAGTCCAATCAGCCCCAGCATTTT.

At least ten counts were recorded for this clonotype. V gene TRBV20-1 combines with J gene TRBJ1-5; 10 bases match TRBD1. V shed 6 bases, J shed 1 base, and the junction held 12 bases outside the gene matches. Germline CDR1 and CDR2: DFQATT and SNEGSKA (reference sequence). The CDR3 sequence is 17 residues long. CDR3 residues: CSALMTGGTFSNQPQHF. The DNA of the CDR3 is TGCAGTGCCTTGATGACAGGGGGCACATTCAGCAATCAGCCCCAGCATTTT.

This clonotype was found many times. The V call is TRBV24-1, the J call TRBJ2-6; D gene unclear. This CDR3 spans 13 amino acids. Germline V CDR1 and CDR2: KGHDR, SFDVKD. V shed 6 bases and J shed 0 bases, with 2 bases lying between them. The chain's CDR3 is CATSNSGANVLTF. CDR3 nucleotide sequence: TGTGCCACCAGTAACTCTGGGGCCAACGTCCTGACTTTC.

This clonotype was seen repeatedly, ten times or more. The CDR3 DNA is TGCGCCAGCAGCTTGGAGGGGGTTACAGATACGCAGTATTTT. It translates to CASSLEGVTDTQYF. The chain joins TRBV5-1 to TRBJ2-3; tentative D call: TRBD1 (6 bases). V was clipped by 0 bases and J by 3 bases, with 8 bases between them. Germline V CDR1 and CDR2: SGHRS, YFSETQ. The CDR3 covers 14 residues.

The gene calls are TRBV18 and TRBJ2-3; 11 bases fit TRBD2. This CDR3 contains 18 residues. The V gene end was trimmed by 6 bases and the J gene end by 2 bases; junction bases not matched to a gene: 13. CDR1 and CDR2 (germline): KGHSH, LQKENI. The CDR3 DNA follows: TGTGCCAGCTCGGTCGGGACTAGCGGATTGGCTCTCACAGATACGCAGTATTTT. Encoded protein: CASSVGTSGLALTDTQYF.

In this sample, this clonotype turned up a few times. The J gene is TRBJ2-4, the V gene TRBV5-1; 8 bases agree with TRBD2. Germline CDR1 SGHRS, CDR2 YFSETQ. The CDR3 runs 14 residues. Losses at the gene ends were 3 bases for V and 6 bases for J; bases not matched to a gene: 5. DNA of the CDR3: TGCGCCAGCAGCTCCCCGGGGGGGCCAAACATTCAGTACTTC. Translation gives CASSSPGGPNIQYF.

This clonotype was counted many times. This chain uses TRBV7-2 with TRBJ2-3; no firm D call. Germline loops: CDR1 SGHTA, CDR2 FQGNSA. V lost 3 bases, J lost 0 bases, and 4 bases lay in between. This CDR3 is 13 amino acids long. Here the CDR3 reads CASSFISTDTQYF. For the CDR3, the DNA is TGTGCCAGCAGCTTTATCAGCACAGATACGCAGTATTTT.

This clonotype was counted ten times or more. The chain carries TRBV20-1 and TRBJ2-5; 12 nucleotides align to TRBD2. There are 16 residues in the CDR3. Germline CDR1 DFQATT, CDR2 SNEGSKA (reference sequence). J lost 3 bases, V lost 6 bases, and 11 bases had no gene match. As DNA, the CDR3 is TGCAGTGCCACCCTTCGGACTAGCGGGATTAAAGAGACCCAGTACTTC. Translation: CSATLRTSGIKETQYF.

This clonotype came up many times. CDR3 region: CASSHVLQADTQYF. Here the CDR3 DNA reads TGTGCCAGCAGCCATGTTTTACAGGCAGATACGCAGTATTTT. This chain connects TRBV3-1 to TRBJ2-3; tentatively, D is TRBD1 (5 bases). V was clipped by 3 bases and J by 4 bases, with 11 bases between them. Per germline, CDR1 LGHDT and CDR2 YNNKEL (reference sequence). The CDR3 extends over 14 amino acids.

This clonotype was counted at least ten times. The chain has TRBV28 and TRBJ2-3; TRBD2 agrees at 9 bases. Germline CDR1 and CDR2: MDHEN and SYDVKM. With 6 bases clipped from V and 0 bases from J, the junction kept 7 bases outside the gene matches. CDR3 length equals 16 residues. This CDR3 is CASRTTSGISTDTQYF. Written as DNA, the CDR3 is TGTGCCAGCAGGACGACTAGCGGTATTAGCACAGATACGCAGTATTTT.

This chain joins TRBV28 and TRBJ1-2; 7 bases are shared with TRBD1. V shed 5 bases, J shed 7 bases, and the junction held 10 bases outside the gene matches. This CDR3 comprises 14 residues. The germline V gene encodes CDR1 MDHEN and CDR2 SYDVKM. The CDR3 protein is CASSEYTGEAGYTF. The CDR3 region has the DNA TGTGCCAGCAGTGAATATACAGGGGAAGCTGGCTACACCTTC.

In its sample, this clonotype was seen many times. The V call is TRBV6-5, the J call TRBJ2-4; no firm D call. Germline loops: CDR1 MNHEY, CDR2 SVGAGI. There are 12 residues in the CDR3. The V end was cut by 5 bases, the J end by 15 bases, with 17 bases between. The CDR3 protein is CASSQSWPSLYF. In DNA, the CDR3 is TGTGCCAGCAGTCAATCATGGCCCTCTCTGTACTTC.

This clonotype appeared many times. The rearrangement links TRBV25-1 to TRBJ2-3; D possibly uses TRBD1 or TRBD2 (5 bases each). The CDR3 extends over 14 amino acids. Germline-derived CDR1 and CDR2 are MGHDK and SYGVNS. Trimming took 6 bases from V and 2 from J, leaving 12 bases between them. The CDR3 nucleotides are TGTGCCAGCAGAGCACAGGACTTCACAGATACGCAGTATTTT. It is translated as CASRAQDFTDTQYF.

The DNA of the CDR3 is TGTGCCAGCAGCCAGACTAGCGGGACGGGAAATGAGCAGTTCTTC. Translating it yields CASSQTSGTGNEQFF. V and J are TRBV7-3 and TRBJ2-1, with 11 bases matching TRBD2. Germline lookup yields CDR1 SGHTA and CDR2 FQGTGA. V trimming: 5 bases; J trimming: 7 bases; junction bases outside the gene matches: 7. This CDR3 region has 15 residues.

In this sample, this clonotype turned up many times. This chain uses TRBV29-1 with TRBJ1-2, with D unclear. CDR1 is SQVTM, CDR2 ANQGSEA, per germline. The V end was cut by 4 bases, the J end by 2 bases, with 8 bases between. This CDR3 has 12 amino acids. CDR3: CSVGSGNYGYTF. The CDR3, as DNA: TGCAGCGTTGGGTCGGGGAACTATGGCTACACCTTC.

The chain is built from TRBV20-1 and TRBJ2-1; 12 bases map to TRBD2. The germline gives CDR1 DFQATT, CDR2 SNEGSKA (reference sequence). CDR3 length: 14 residues. Germline trimming cut 6 bases from V and 8 bases from J; bases unmatched to any gene: 8. DNA for the CDR3: TGCAGTGCACAGGGTCTAGCGGGAGGGGATGAGCAGTTCTTC. Its translation: CSAQGLAGGDEQFF.

This clonotype was found many times. The chain is built from TRBV11-1 and TRBJ2-1; no reliable D call. This CDR3 is built from 13 residues. Germline CDR1 SGHAT, CDR2 FQDESV (reference sequence). Deletions cut 5 bases from V and 8 bases from J, with 13 bases between. The chain's CDR3 is CASSVSPLDEQFF. CDR3 nucleotides: TGTGCCAGCAGCGTATCTCCTTTGGATGAGCAGTTCTTC.

This clonotype was recorded many times. This chain joins TRBV7-2 and TRBJ2-5, with no clear D. V gave up 3 bases and J gave up 7 bases, with 18 bases separating them. The CDR3 has 15 residues. Germline values: CDR1 SGHTA, CDR2 FQGNSA. The CDR3 sequence is CASSFLSGVAGTQYF. In DNA form, the CDR3 reads TGTGCCAGCAGCTTCCTTTCTGGCGTGGCAGGGACCCAGTACTTC.

Many counts were recorded for this clonotype. The gene calls are TRBV24-1 and TRBJ2-7; 10 bases are a match to TRBD2. CDR1 KGHDR and CDR2 SFDVKD come from the germline V gene. This CDR3 has 15 residues. The V and J ends lost 4 bases and 7 bases, in that order; junction bases with no gene match: 9. CDR3 nucleotide sequence: TGTGCCACCAGTGACCCCGGGACTAGCGTCGGTGAGCAGTACTTC. Translated: CATSDPGTSVGEQYF.

This clonotype was recorded many times. The rearrangement joins TRBV12-3 or TRBV12-4 to TRBJ1-5; no clear D gene. V was clipped by 5 bases and J by 0 bases, with 11 bases between them. The CDR3 sequence is 15 residues long. This CDR3 reads CASSRDGNSNQPQHF. The CDR3 DNA sequence: TGTGCCAGCAGTCGAGACGGGAATAGCAATCAGCCCCAGCATTTT.